Each of the 19 T cell receptor beta chains below was sequenced from the same sample in a study of vaccination and CD4 T cells after COVID-19 (dated by TCRdb to between 2021 and 2024). Which antigens these TCRs recognize remains unknown. The method was PCR. Sequencing was performed on an Illumina iSeq 100. TCR sequencing of DNA from cultured CD4+ T cells used the Oncomine TCR Beta short-read assay at the Johns Hopkins FTIC core. Using fastp trimming at Q25 and MiXCR clonotype assembly, TCRdb reanalyzed the public sequencing data and kept in-frame beta chains. Records with the same CDR3 protein are collapsed into one entry carrying the most frequent genes and DNA. The sample contains approximately 16,000 distinct CDR3 sequences, 36% of them found a single time. Approximately 25% of the sample goes to the ten largest clones. Per the publication, the treatment or condition label means: roughly ten-day PBMC culture with coronavirus spike peptide pools or control peptides (ViraFEST assay).

The material was CD4+ T cells from blood, cultured in vitro, obtained before SARS-CoV-2 vaccination. These receptors were collected from a human donor who received a COVID-19 vaccine.

This clonotype showed up just a few times. This chain uses TRBV10-3 with TRBJ1-5; D uncertain. The CDR3 has 13 amino acids. Trimming left V 2 bases short and J 3 bases short, with 5 bases between. Germline V CDR1 and CDR2: ENHRY, SYGVKD. The CDR3 region is CAISEDPNQPQHF. DNA for the CDR3: TGTGCCATCAGTGAGGACCCCAATCAGCCCCAGCATTTT.

There are a few counts of this clonotype. The chain links TRBV30 to TRBJ1-5, with no clear D. Germline loops: CDR1 GTSNPN, CDR2 SVGIG (reference sequence). Deletions cut 2 bases from V and 6 bases from J, with 11 bases between. The CDR3 covers 13 residues. DNA for the CDR3: TGTGCCTGGAGTCACGGCCCTGGTCAGCCCCAGCATTTT. Translating gives CAWSHGPGQPQHF. Full variable domain (remainder filled in from reference TRBV30 and TRBJ1-5): SQTIHQWPATLVQPVGSPLSLECTVEGTSNPNLYWYRQAAGRGLQLLFYSVGIGQISSEVPQNLSASRPQDRQFILSSKKLLLSDSGFYLCAWSHGPGQPQHFGDGTRLSIL.

The V and J genes are TRBV5-4 and TRBJ2-3; 7 nucleotides match TRBD2. The CDR3 contains 14 residues. J gave up 6 bases and V 0 bases, and 4 bases lay outside the gene matches. CDR1 is SGHNT and CDR2 is YYREEE in the germline V gene (reference sequence). CDR3 bases: TGTGCCAGCAGCTTGGCGGGGGGAGGGGATACGCAGTATTTT. Translation: CASSLAGGGDTQYF.

This clonotype was recorded only once. J is TRBJ2-1 and V is TRBV12-3 or TRBV12-4; tentatively, D is TRBD1 (5 bases). The CDR3 covers 15 residues. V gave up 4 bases and J gave up 6 bases, with 16 bases separating them. The DNA of the CDR3 is TGTGCCAGCAGTTCCCTGACAGATCCGTCCAATGAGCAGTTCTTC. It encodes CASSSLTDPSNEQFF.

CDR3 in DNA: TGTGCCATCAGTGGCGTGGGGGGGACCGGGGAGCTGTTTTTT. It translates to CAISGVGGTGELFF. The chain is built from TRBV10-3 and TRBJ2-2; 7 nucleotides match TRBD2. The CDR3 loop spans 14 amino acids. CDR1 and CDR2 from the germline V gene are ENHRY and SYGVKD. V shed 4 bases, J shed 5 bases, and the junction held 4 bases outside the gene matches.

This rearrangement joins TRBV19 to TRBJ1-3; 9 nucleotides align to TRBD1. Germline CDR1 and CDR2: LNHDA and SQIVND (reference sequence). Losses at the gene ends were 6 bases for V and 0 bases for J; bases not matched to a gene: 9. The CDR3 loop spans 17 amino acids. CDR3 bases: TGTGCCAGTAGGGACAGGGGATATACTCGCTCTGGAAACACCATATATTTT. Translated: CASRDRGYTRSGNTIYF. Filled out from reference TRBV19 and TRBJ1-3, the complete variable domain reads DGGITQSPKYLFRKEGQNVTLSCEQNLNHDAMYWYRQDPGQGLRLIYYSQIVNDFQKGDIAEGYSVSREKKESFPLTVTSAQKNPTAFYLCASRDRGYTRSGNTIYFGEGSWLTVV.

The chain carries TRBV2 and TRBJ1-6, with 8 bases that match TRBD1. Losses at the gene ends were 1 base for V and 4 bases for J; bases not matched to a gene: 3. Germline V gene lookup returns CDR1 SNHLY and CDR2 FYNNEI. The CDR3 contains 16 residues. CDR3: CASSEDRTGYNSPLHF. CDR3 in DNA: TGTGCCAGCAGTGAAGATAGGACAGGGTATAATTCACCCCTCCACTTT.

This clonotype has just a few counts. The chain uses TRBV7-3 and TRBJ2-5; tentative D call: TRBD2 (6 bases). Germline V gene data show CDR1 as SGHTA and CDR2 as FQGTGA. The CDR3 length is 17 residues. Trimming took off 5 bases at V and 1 base at J, with 20 bases between the two ends. For the CDR3, the DNA is TGTGCCAGCAGCCTAAAGGGCGGGGCGGAAGGCCAAGAGACCCAGTACTTC. Residues: CASSLKGGAEGQETQYF. The full variable domain, with the rest looked up from reference TRBV7-3 and TRBJ2-5, is GAGVSQTPSNKVTEKGKYVELRCDPISGHTALYWYRQSLGQGPEFLIYFQGTGAADDSGLPNDRFFAVRPEGSVSTLKIQRTERGDSAVYLCASSLKGGAEGQETQYFGPGTRLLVL.

This clonotype turned up a few times. This sequence joins TRBV6-5 and TRBJ1-5; D is unclear. The CDR3 totals 15 residues. V lost 1 base, J lost 2 bases, and 9 bases lay in between. Germline loops: CDR1 MNHEY, CDR2 SVGAGI. CDR3 sequence: CASSYLGAGNQPQHF. The CDR3 bases are TGTGCCAGCAGTTACTTAGGTGCGGGCAATCAGCCCCAGCATTTT.

J is TRBJ1-2 and V is TRBV5-1; no clear D. The CDR3 has 13 amino acids. Germline V lookup: CDR1 SGHRS, CDR2 YFSETQ. V was cut by 3 bases and J by 4 bases, with 10 bases left in between. The CDR3 sequence: CASSSGRTYGYTF. CDR3 DNA sequence: TGCGCCAGCAGCTCCGGACGGACCTATGGCTACACCTTC.

This chain joins TRBV4-2 and TRBJ1-6, with 9 bases matching TRBD1. Per the germline V gene, CDR1 is LGHNA and CDR2 is YNFKEQ. V lost 3 bases to trimming and J lost 8 bases; unmatched junction nucleotides: 8. The CDR3 contains 16 residues. CDR3 protein: CASSQSAGQGYSPLHF. DNA for the CDR3: TGTGCCAGCAGCCAGAGTGCAGGACAGGGGTATTCACCCCTCCACTTT.

This chain uses TRBV6-2 or TRBV6-3 with TRBJ2-7; 10 bases fit TRBD1. The CDR3 loop spans 15 amino acids. Germline CDR1 and CDR2: MNHEY and SVGEGT. Germline trimming cut 2 bases from V and 2 bases from J; bases unmatched to any gene: 3. CDR3 nucleotide sequence: TGTGCCAGCAGTTACGGTGGGACAGGGGCCTACGAGCAGTACTTC. This sequence encodes CASSYGGTGAYEQYF.

This clonotype occurred a few times. V is TRBV5-4 and J is TRBJ1-2; 9 nucleotides match TRBD1. The V and J ends lost 6 bases and 4 bases, in that order; junction bases with no gene match: 7. In germline, CDR1 is SGHNT, CDR2 YYREEE (reference sequence). This CDR3 is 14 amino acids long. CDR3 protein: CASTFGTGSYGYTF. For the CDR3, the DNA is TGTGCCAGCACCTTCGGGACAGGGTCCTATGGCTACACCTTC.

This clonotype appeared a few times. J is TRBJ1-3 and V is TRBV20-1, with TRBD1 matching over 7 bases. J gave up 4 bases and V 0 bases, and 12 bases lay outside the gene matches. Germline V gene lookup returns CDR1 DFQATT and CDR2 SNEGSKA (reference sequence). The CDR3 sequence is 17 residues long. CDR3 in amino acids: CSARDPTGEGVGNTIYF. The CDR3, as DNA: TGCAGTGCTAGAGATCCTACAGGGGAAGGAGTCGGAAACACCATATATTTT.

Only a few counts were recorded for this clonotype. V gene TRBV20-1 combines with J gene TRBJ1-3; 7 positions agree with TRBD1. CDR1 is DFQATT, CDR2 SNEGSKA, per germline (reference sequence). V shed 3 bases, J shed 4 bases, and the junction held 6 bases outside the gene matches. The CDR3 is 14 amino acids. CDR3 sequence reads: CSASIRDRGNTIYF. CDR3 sequence (DNA): TGCAGTGCTAGCATCAGGGACAGAGGAAACACCATATATTTT.

The rearrangement uses TRBV12-3 or TRBV12-4 and TRBJ1-2; D remains unclear. V lost 5 bases to trimming and J lost 5 bases, with 12 bases between them. The CDR3 sequence is 13 residues long. CDR3 sequence reads: CASSPTEGYGYTF. The DNA of the CDR3 is TGTGCCAGCAGTCCTACTGAGGGATATGGCTACACCTTC.

The rearrangement joins TRBV2 to TRBJ1-1; D is unclear. The V gene lost 7 bases and the J gene lost 2 bases, with 14 bases spanning the gap. This CDR3 spans 14 amino acids. The V gene's germline CDR1 is SNHLY and CDR2 FYNNEI. CDR3 nucleotides: TGTGCCAGCAACACCTACAAAGGAAACACTGAAGCTTTCTTT. It encodes CASNTYKGNTEAFF.

This rearrangement joins TRBV5-4 to TRBJ2-7, with D uncertain. The V gene's germline CDR1 is SGHNT and CDR2 YYREEE (reference sequence). The V gene lost 0 bases and the J gene lost 2 bases, with 6 bases spanning the gap. The CDR3 length is 13 residues. The CDR3 region has the DNA TGTGCCAGCAGCTTGGGTGGGCCCTACGAGCAGTACTTC. This codes for CASSLGGPYEQYF.

This rearrangement joins TRBV6-5 to TRBJ2-5; D possibly corresponds to TRBD2 (6 bases). Germline V gene lookup returns CDR1 MNHEY and CDR2 SVGAGI. With 4 bases removed from V and 3 bases from J, the gap between germline ends came to 15 bases. This CDR3 region has 15 residues. In DNA, the CDR3 is TGTGCCAGCAGTTCCCCGGGAGTACCAAAAGAGACCCAGTACTTC. It is translated as CASSSPGVPKETQYF.